The TCR beta chain under discussion was sequenced for a study of monozygotic twins with inflammatory bowel disease. Study findings and constraints: Patients got different immunosuppressive treatments, which may have made their repertoires more variable.

A 2.5 ml blood sample was drawn per donor. From the 5' RACE reads, TCRdb lists one entry per CDR3 protein and no DNA. This table holds more than 350,000 distinct CDR3 sequences. On this clonotype itself: Antigen specificity is unknown.

Germline CDR1 PRHDT, CDR2 FYEKMQ (reference sequence). This CDR3 region has 15 residues. This chain joins TRBV13 and TRBJ2-7; TCRdb lists TRBD1, though no DNA is available to test this call. The source of this sequence is a human donor with ulcerative colitis or Crohn's disease, or a healthy co-twin of an affected twin (not recorded which). Material for sequencing was blood. The CDR3 sequence is CASSLRGGRTYEQYF.